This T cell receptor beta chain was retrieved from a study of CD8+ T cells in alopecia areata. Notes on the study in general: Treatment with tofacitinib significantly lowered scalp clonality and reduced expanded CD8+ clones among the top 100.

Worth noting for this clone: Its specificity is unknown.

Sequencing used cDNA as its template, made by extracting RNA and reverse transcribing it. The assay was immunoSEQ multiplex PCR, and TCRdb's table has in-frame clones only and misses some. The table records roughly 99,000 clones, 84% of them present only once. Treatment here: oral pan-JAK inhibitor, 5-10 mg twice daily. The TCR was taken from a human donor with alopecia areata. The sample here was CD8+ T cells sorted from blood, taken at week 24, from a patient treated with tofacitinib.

CDR3 DNA: TGTGCCAGCAGCTTAGCGTACAGCAAAAACATTCAGTACTTC. Protein sequence: CASSLAYSKNIQYF. The V call is TRBV7-2, the J call TRBJ2-4; D ambiguous. Germline V CDR1 and CDR2: SGHTA, FQGNSA. V lost 0 bases and J 3 bases, leaving 6 bases between the germline ends. The CDR3 has 14 residues.